The source of this TCR beta chain is a study of blood T cell repertoires in COVID-19. Study at large: Nucleic acid was either cDNA or gDNA, and it came from T cells, B-cell-depleted T cells, or PBMCs.

Germline loops: CDR1 MGHRA, CDR2 YSYEKL. Deletions cut 0 bases from V and 3 bases from J, with 11 bases between. CDR3 length: 15 amino acids. Original analysis: Counts of nucleated cells, estimated from reference gene primer amplification, were obtained. Clones were read by immunoSEQ multiplex PCR, and TCRdb kept only the in-frame ones, dropping some. V, J and clone size reflect that table, while D and trimming were determined from the DNA. The table includes 97,000 or so clones, 84% detected once. The clonotype originates from a man in his forties or fifties with active or convalescent COVID-19. The V call is TRBV4-1, the J call TRBJ1-2; weak D call: TRBD1 (5 bases). Material: peripheral blood. The CDR3 is CASSQDQVGHYGYTF. The CDR3 DNA is TGCGCCAGCAGCCAAGATCAGGTGGGGCACTATGGCTACACCTTC.